These T cell receptor beta chains were read from a single sample in a study of TIL therapy for anti-PD-1-resistant metastatic lung cancer. The data were produced by immunoSEQ multiplex PCR, yet TCRdb's version contains in-frame clones alone and is incomplete. Of around 45,000 clones listed, just over 70% are singletons. Sequencing used tumor tissue, obtained at baseline. All receptors derive from a person aged 30 to 80 with non-small cell lung cancer. Both conserved end residues are part of each CDR3. A D gene is named only where the DNA matches it firmly. Size values are once, few and many counts, or a class for expanded clones, and some rows have none.

cdr3_aa | cdr3_nt | j_call | clone_size | d_call | v_call
CASSYSLMTGVGYTF | TGTGCCAGCAGTTACTCGTTAATGACAGGGGTTGGCTACACCTTC | TRBJ1-2 | . | TRBD1 | TRBV6-5
CARSLIRRGYSGANVLTF | TGTGCCAGAAGCTTGATTCGCAGGGGCTACTCTGGGGCCAACGTCCTGACTTTC | TRBJ2-6 | few | . | TRBV5-3
CASTEEGLANEKLFF | TGTGCCAGCACCGAGGAGGGGTTAGCTAATGAAAAACTGTTTTTT | TRBJ1-4 | medium-sized | . | TRBV7-9
CASSVALAVQETQYF | TGTGCCAGCAGCGTAGCCTTGGCGGTTCAAGAGACCCAGTACTTC | TRBJ2-5 | . | . | TRBV9
CASSRGPSRPVLFF | TGTGCCAGCAGCCGAGGACCCTCCCGCCCAGTTTTGTTCTTC | TRBJ2-1 | . | . | TRBV5-6
CSAIRIHEQYF | TGCAGTGCTATTAGGATCCACGAGCAGTACTTC | TRBJ2-7 | . | . | TRBV20-1
CSVGGGHNQPQHF | TGCAGCGTAGGGGGGGGCCACAATCAGCCCCAGCATTTT | TRBJ1-5 | . | . | TRBV29-1
CASSTLQTYEQYF | TGTGCCAGTAGTACCCTACAGACCTACGAGCAGTACTTC | TRBJ2-7 | . | . | TRBV19
CASSPGLAGANNEQFF | TGTGCCAGCAGCCCAGGACTAGCGGGGGCCAACAATGAGCAGTTCTTC | TRBJ2-1 | . | TRBD2 | TRBV11-1
CASSPRQGRTGELFF | TGTGCCAGCAGCCCCCGACAGGGTAGAACCGGGGAGCTGTTTTTT | TRBJ2-2 | . | TRBD1 | TRBV7-3
CASSLEGIQPQHF | TGCGCCAGCAGCTTGGAGGGGATTCAGCCCCAGCATTTT | TRBJ1-5 | . | . | TRBV5-1
CASSSTLRVSETQYF | TGTGCCAGCAGTTCAACATTGCGGGTATCAGAGACCCAGTACTTC | TRBJ2-5 | . | . | TRBV28
CASSERVAVPRNTIYF | TGTGCCAGCAGTGAAAGGGTGGCAGTGCCCAGAAACACCATATATTTT | TRBJ1-3 | . | . | TRBV2
CASSIQGRRYEQYF | TGTGCCAGTAGTATTCAGGGGCGAAGGTACGAGCAGTACTTC | TRBJ2-7 | . | . | TRBV19
CASSQMRGSGDTQYF | TGTGCCAGCAGCCAAATGAGGGGGAGTGGAGATACGCAGTATTTT | TRBJ2-3 | . | . | TRBV14
CASSPYNSNQPQHF | TGTGCCAGCAGCCCCTATAATAGCAATCAGCCCCAGCATTTT | TRBJ1-5 | . | . | TRBV9
CSVFDGTGTQKLFF | TGCAGCGTTTTCGACGGGACAGGAACACAAAAACTGTTTTTT | TRBJ1-4 | . | TRBD1 | TRBV29-1
CSVDTAFGYGYTF | TGCAGCGTTGACACGGCGTTTGGCTATGGCTACACCTTC | TRBJ1-2 | . | . | TRBV29-1
CASSSGLAGVMLAYEQYF | TGTGCCAGCAGCTCGGGACTAGCGGGGGTGATGCTCGCCTACGAGCAGTACTTC | TRBJ2-7 | . | TRBD2 | TRBV7-9
CASKGSGRGTGELFF | TGTGCCAGCAAGGGGAGCGGGAGGGGAACCGGGGAGCTGTTTTTT | TRBJ2-2 | . | TRBD2 | TRBV2